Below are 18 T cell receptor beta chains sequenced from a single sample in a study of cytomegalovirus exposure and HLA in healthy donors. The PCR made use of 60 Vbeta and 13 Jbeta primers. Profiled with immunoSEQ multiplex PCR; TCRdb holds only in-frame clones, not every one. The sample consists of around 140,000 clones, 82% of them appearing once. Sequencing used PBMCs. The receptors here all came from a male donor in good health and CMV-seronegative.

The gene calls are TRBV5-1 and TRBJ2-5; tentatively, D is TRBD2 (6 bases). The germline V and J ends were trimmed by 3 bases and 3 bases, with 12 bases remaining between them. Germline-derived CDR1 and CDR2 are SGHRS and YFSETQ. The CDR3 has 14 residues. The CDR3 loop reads CASSWTQREETQYF. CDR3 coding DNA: TGCGCCAGCAGCTGGACTCAGCGGGAAGAGACCCAGTACTTC.

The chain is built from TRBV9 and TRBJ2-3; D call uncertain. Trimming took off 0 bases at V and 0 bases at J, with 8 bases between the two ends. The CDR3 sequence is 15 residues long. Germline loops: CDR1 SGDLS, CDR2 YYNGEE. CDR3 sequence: CASSVGVLSTDTQYF. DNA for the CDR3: TGTGCCAGCAGCGTAGGCGTACTCAGCACAGATACGCAGTATTTT. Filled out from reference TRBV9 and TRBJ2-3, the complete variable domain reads DSGVTQTPKHLITATGQRVTLRCSPRSGDLSVYWYQQSLDQGLQFLIQYYNGEERAKGNILERFSAQQFPDLHSELNLSSLELGDSALYFCASSVGVLSTDTQYFGPGTRLTVL.

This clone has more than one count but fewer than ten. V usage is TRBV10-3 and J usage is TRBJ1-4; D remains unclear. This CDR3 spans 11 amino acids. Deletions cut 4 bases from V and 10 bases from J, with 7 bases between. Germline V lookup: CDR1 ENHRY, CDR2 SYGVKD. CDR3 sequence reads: CAISGSGKLFF. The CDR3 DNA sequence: TGTGCCATCAGTGGATCGGGAAAACTGTTTTTT.

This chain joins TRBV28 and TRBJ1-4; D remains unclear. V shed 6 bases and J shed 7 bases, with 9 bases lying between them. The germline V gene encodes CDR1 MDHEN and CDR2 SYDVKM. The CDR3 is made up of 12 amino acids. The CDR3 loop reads CASRTPSEKLFF. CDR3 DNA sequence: TGTGCCAGCAGAACCCCTAGTGAAAAACTGTTTTTT.

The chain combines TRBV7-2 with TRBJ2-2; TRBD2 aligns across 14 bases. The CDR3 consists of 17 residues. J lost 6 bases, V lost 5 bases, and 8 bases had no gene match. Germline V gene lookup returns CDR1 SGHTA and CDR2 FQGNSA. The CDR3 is CASSLGLAGVRAGELFF. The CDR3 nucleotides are TGTGCCAGCAGCCTGGGACTAGCGGGAGTGCGGGCCGGGGAGCTGTTTTTT.

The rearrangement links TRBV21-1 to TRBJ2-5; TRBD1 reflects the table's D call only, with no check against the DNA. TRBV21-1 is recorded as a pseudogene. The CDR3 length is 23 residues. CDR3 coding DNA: TGTGCCAGCAGCAGAAGGGGCTTAGGGGTCTATCCCCCGGGACAGGGGATCCAAGAGACCCAGTACTTC. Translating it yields CASSRRGLGVYPPGQGIQETQYF.

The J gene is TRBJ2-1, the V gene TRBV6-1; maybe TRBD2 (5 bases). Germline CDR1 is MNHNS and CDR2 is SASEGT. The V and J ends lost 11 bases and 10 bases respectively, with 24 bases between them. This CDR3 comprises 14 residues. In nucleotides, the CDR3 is TGTGCCGCAATGCCAGCGGAATACAATGCAGAGCAGTTCTTC. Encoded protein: CAAMPAEYNAEQFF.

The CDR3 sequence is CASSQSIAEDYNEQFF. CDR3 bases: TGTGCCAGCAGCCAATCAATAGCGGAGGACTACAATGAGCAGTTCTTC. The V gene is TRBV4-2, the J gene TRBJ2-1; the D gene is possibly TRBD2 (6 bases). V gave up 2 bases and J gave up 3 bases, with 14 bases separating them. This CDR3 has 16 amino acids. CDR1 and CDR2 (germline): LGHNA, YNFKEQ.

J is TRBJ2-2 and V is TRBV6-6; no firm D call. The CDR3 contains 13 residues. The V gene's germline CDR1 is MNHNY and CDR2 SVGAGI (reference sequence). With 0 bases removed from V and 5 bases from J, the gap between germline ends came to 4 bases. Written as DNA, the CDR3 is TGTGCCAGCAGTTACTCCGAGACCGGGGAGCTGTTTTTT. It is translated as CASSYSETGELFF.

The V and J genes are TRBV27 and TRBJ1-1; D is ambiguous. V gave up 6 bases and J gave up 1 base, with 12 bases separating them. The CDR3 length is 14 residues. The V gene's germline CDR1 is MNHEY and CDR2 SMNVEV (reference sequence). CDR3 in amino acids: CASRPPPGNTEAFF. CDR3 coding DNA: TGTGCCAGCAGACCACCCCCCGGGAACACTGAAGCTTTCTTT.

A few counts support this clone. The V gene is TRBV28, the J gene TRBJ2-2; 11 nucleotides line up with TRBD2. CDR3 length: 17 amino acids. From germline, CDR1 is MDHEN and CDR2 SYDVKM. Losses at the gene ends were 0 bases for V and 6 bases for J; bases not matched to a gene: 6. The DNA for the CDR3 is TGTGCCAGCAGTTTATGGTCCTTAGCGGGAGGGCCCGGGGAGCTGTTTTTT. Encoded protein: CASSLWSLAGGPGELFF.

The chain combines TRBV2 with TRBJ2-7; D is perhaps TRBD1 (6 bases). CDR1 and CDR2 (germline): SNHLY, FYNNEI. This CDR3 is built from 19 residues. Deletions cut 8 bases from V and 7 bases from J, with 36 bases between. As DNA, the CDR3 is TGTGCCAGCTCACACTCCCCCCTTCCCGCAGGGGCTCAAACAGGGGAGCAGTACTTC. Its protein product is CASSHSPLPAGAQTGEQYF.

The CDR3 DNA follows: TGTGCCAGTAGTCCCGGGACAGCTACCTACGAGCAGTACTTC. Translated, it gives CASSPGTATYEQYF. The chain employs TRBV19 and TRBJ2-7; 7 bases line up with TRBD1. The length of the CDR3 is 14 residues. Germline-derived CDR1 and CDR2 are LNHDA and SQIVND (reference sequence). The ends lost 5 bases at V and 2 bases at J; junction bases unmatched: 6.

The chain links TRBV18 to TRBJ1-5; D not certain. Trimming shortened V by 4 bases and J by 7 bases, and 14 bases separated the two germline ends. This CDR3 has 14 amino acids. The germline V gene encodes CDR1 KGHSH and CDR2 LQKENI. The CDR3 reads CASSQEGSVQPQHF. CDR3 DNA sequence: TGTGCCAGCTCACAGGAAGGGAGTGTCCAGCCCCAGCATTTT. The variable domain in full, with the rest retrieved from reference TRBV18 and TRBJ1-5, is NAGVMQNPRHLVRRRGQEARLRCSPMKGHSHVYWYRQLPEEGLKFMVYLQKENIIDESGMPKERFSAEFPKEGPSILRIQQVVRGDSAAYFCASSQEGSVQPQHFGDGTRLSIL.

Here the CDR3 DNA reads TGTGCCAGCAGCTTAAGTGAGGGAGCGATCGAGCAGTACTTC. It codes for CASSLSEGAIEQYF. The chain couples TRBV7-6 to TRBJ2-7; maybe TRBD2 (5 bases). V shed 2 bases and J shed 6 bases, with 14 bases lying between them. Germline lookup yields CDR1 SGHVS and CDR2 FNYEAQ. The CDR3 runs to 14 residues.

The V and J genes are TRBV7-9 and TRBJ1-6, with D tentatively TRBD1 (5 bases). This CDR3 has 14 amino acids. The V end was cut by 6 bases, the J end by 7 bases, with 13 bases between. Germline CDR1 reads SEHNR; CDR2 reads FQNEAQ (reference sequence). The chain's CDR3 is CASSLNQGNSPLHF. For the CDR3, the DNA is TGTGCCAGCAGTTTAAACCAGGGCAATTCACCCCTCCACTTT.

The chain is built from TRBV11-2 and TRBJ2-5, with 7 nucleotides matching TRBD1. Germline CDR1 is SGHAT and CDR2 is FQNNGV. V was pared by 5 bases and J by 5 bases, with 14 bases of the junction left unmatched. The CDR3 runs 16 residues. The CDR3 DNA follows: TGTGCCAGCAGCCTCAAAACCGGGACAGTCGGCGAGACCCAGTACTTC. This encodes CASSLKTGTVGETQYF.

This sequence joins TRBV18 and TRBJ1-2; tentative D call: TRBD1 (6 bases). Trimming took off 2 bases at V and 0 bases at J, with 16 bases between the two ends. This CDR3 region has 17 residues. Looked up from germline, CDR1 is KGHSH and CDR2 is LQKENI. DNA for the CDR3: TGTGCCAGCTCACCAACCTACGGCAGGGGATCTAACTATGGCTACACCTTC. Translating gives CASSPTYGRGSNYGYTF. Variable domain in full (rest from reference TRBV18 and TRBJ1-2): NAGVMQNPRHLVRRRGQEARLRCSPMKGHSHVYWYRQLPEEGLKFMVYLQKENIIDESGMPKERFSAEFPKEGPSILRIQQVVRGDSAAYFCASSPTYGRGSNYGYTFGSGTRLTVV.